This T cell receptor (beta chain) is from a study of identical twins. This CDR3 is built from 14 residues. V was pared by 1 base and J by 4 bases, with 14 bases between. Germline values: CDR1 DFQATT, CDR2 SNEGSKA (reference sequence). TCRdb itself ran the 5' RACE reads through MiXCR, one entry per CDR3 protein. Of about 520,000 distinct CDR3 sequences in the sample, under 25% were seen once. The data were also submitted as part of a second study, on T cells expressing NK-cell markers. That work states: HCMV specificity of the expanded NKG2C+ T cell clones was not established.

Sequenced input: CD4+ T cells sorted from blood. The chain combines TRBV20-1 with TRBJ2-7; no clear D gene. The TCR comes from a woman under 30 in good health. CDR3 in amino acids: CSARAAGSLYEQYF. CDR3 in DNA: TGCAGTGCTAGAGCTGCCGGGTCCTTATACGAGCAGTACTTC.